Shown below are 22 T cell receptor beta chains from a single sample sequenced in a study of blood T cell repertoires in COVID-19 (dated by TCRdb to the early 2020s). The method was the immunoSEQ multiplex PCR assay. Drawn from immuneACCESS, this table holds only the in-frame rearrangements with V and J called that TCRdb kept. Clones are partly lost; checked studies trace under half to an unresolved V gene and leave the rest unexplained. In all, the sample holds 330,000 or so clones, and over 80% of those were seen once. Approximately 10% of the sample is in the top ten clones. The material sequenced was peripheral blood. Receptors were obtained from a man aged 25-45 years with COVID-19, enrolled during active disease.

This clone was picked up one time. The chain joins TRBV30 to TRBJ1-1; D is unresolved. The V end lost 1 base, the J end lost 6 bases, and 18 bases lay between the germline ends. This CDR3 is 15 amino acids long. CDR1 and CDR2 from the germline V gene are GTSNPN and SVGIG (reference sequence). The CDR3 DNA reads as TGTGCCTGGAGTGACGTAGGACTAGACGGGGCTGAAGCTTTCTTT. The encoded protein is CAWSDVGLDGAEAFF.

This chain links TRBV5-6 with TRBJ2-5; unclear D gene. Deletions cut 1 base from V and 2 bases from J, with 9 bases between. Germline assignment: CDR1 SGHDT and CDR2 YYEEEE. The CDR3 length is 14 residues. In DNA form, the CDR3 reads TGTGCCAGCAGCTTGAAAGCTCTACAAGAGACCCAGTACTTC. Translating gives CASSLKALQETQYF.

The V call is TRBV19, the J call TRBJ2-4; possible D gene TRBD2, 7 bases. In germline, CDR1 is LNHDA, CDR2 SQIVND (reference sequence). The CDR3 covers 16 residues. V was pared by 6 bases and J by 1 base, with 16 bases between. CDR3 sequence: CASSEGGFGAKNIQYF. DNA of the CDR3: TGTGCCAGTAGCGAGGGGGGGTTTGGGGCCAAAAACATTCAGTACTTC.

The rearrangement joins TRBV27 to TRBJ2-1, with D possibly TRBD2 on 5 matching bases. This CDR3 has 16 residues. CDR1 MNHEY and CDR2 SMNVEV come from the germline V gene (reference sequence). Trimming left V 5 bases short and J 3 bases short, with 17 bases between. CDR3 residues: CASSPSSGEYYNEQFF. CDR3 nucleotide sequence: TGTGCCAGCAGTCCCTCCAGCGGCGAATACTACAATGAGCAGTTCTTC.

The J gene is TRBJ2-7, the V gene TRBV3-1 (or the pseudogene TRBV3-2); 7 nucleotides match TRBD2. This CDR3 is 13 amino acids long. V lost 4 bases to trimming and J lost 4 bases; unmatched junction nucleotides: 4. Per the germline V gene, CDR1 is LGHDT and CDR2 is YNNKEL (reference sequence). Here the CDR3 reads CASSRQGGYEQYF. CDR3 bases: TGTGCCAGCAGCCGCCAGGGAGGGTACGAGCAGTACTTC.

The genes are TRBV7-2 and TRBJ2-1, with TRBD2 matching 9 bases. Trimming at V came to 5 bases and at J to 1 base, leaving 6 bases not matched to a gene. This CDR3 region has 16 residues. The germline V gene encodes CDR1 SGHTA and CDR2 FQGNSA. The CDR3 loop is CASSQRSGSSYNEQFF. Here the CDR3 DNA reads TGTGCCAGCAGCCAACGTAGCGGGAGTTCCTACAATGAGCAGTTCTTC. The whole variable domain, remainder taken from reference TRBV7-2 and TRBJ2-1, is GAGVSQSPSNKVTEKGKDVELRCDPISGHTALYWYRQSLGQGLEFLIYFQGNSAPDKSGLPSDRFSAERTGGSVSTLTIQRTQQEDSAVYLCASSQRSGSSYNEQFFGPGTRLTVL.

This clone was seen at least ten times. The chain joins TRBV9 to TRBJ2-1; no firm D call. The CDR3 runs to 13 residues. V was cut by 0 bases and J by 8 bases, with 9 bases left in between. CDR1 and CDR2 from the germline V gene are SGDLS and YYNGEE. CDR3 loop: CASSVDLPDEQFF. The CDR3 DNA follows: TGTGCCAGCAGCGTAGACCTACCCGATGAGCAGTTCTTC.

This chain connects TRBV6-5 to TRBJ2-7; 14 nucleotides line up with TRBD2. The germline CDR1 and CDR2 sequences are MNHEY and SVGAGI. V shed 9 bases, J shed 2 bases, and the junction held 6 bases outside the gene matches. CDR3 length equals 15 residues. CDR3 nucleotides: TGTGCCAGTCGGCCGGGACTAGCGGGGGCCTACGAGCAGTACTTC. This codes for CASRPGLAGAYEQYF.

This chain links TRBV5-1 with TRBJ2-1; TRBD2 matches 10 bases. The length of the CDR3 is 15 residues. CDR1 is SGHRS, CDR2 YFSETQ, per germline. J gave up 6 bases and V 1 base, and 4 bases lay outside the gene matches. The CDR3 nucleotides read TGCGCCAGCAGCTTGTACACTAGCGGGATCAATGAGCAGTTCTTC. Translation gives CASSLYTSGINEQFF.

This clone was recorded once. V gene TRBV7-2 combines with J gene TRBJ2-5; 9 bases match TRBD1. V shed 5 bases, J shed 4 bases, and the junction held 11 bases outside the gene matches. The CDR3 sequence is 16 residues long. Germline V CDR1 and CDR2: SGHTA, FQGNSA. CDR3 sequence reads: CASSRPPGQGGETQYF. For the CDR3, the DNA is TGTGCCAGCAGCCGTCCTCCGGGACAGGGAGGAGAGACCCAGTACTTC. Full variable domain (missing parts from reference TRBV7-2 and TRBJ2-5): GAGVSQSPSNKVTEKGKDVELRCDPISGHTALYWYRQSLGQGLEFLIYFQGNSAPDKSGLPSDRFSAERTGGSVSTLTIQRTQQEDSAVYLCASSRPPGQGGETQYFGPGTRLLVL.

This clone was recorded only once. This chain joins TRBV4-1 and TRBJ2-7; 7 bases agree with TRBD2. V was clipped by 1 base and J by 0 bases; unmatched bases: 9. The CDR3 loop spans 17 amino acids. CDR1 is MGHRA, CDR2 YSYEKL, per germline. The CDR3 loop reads CASSQAQGTTYSYEQYF. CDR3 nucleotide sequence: TGCGCCAGCAGCCAAGCTCAAGGGACTACCTACTCCTACGAGCAGTACTTC.

DNA of the CDR3: TGCAGCGTGAGGAGGGGACAGGGAGCCTACGAGCAGTACTTC. It translates to CSVRRGQGAYEQYF. This sequence joins TRBV29-1 and TRBJ2-7, with 9 bases identical to TRBD1. This CDR3 region has 14 residues. The V gene end was trimmed by 6 bases and the J gene end by 2 bases; junction bases not matched to a gene: 8. Germline loops: CDR1 SQVTM, CDR2 ANQGSEA.

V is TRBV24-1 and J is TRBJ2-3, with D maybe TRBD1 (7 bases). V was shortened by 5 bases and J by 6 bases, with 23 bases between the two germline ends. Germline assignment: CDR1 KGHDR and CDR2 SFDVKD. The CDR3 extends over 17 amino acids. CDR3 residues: CATSGPRQGGMGDTQYF. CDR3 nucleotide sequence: TGTGCCACCAGTGGCCCCCGACAGGGCGGGATGGGGGATACGCAGTATTTT.

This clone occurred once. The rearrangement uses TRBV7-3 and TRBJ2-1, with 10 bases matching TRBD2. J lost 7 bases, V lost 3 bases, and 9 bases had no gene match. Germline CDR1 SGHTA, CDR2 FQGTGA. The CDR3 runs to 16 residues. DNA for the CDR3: TGTGCCAGCAGCTTCGCGAGCGGGGGGGCCGCGAATGAGCAGTTCTTC. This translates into CASSFASGGAANEQFF.

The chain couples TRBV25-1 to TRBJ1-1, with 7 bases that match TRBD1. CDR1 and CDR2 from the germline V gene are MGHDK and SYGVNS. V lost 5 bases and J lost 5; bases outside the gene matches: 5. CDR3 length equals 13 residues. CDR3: CASSTGARTEAFF. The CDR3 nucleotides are TGTGCCAGCAGTACAGGGGCTCGGACTGAAGCTTTCTTT. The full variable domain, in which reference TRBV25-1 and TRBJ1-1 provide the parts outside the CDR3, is EADIYQTPRYLVIGTGKKITLECSQTMGHDKMYWYQQDPGMELHLIHYSYGVNSTEKGDLSSESTVSRIRTEHFPLTLESARPSHTSQYLCASSTGARTEAFFGQGTRLTVV.

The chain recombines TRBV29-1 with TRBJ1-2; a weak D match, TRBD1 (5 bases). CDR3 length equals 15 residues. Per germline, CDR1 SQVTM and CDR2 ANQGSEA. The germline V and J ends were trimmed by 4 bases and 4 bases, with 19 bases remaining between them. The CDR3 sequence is CSVVKGEGSGYGYTF. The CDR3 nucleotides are TGCAGCGTTGTCAAAGGGGAGGGCTCTGGCTATGGCTACACCTTC.

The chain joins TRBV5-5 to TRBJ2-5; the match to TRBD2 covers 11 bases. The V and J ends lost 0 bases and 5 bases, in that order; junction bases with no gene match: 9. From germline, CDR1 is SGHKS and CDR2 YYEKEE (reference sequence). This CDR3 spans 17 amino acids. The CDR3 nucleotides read TGTGCCAGCAGCTTGGTATTAGCGGGGGGGCCTGGGGAGACCCAGTACTTC. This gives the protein CASSLVLAGGPGETQYF.

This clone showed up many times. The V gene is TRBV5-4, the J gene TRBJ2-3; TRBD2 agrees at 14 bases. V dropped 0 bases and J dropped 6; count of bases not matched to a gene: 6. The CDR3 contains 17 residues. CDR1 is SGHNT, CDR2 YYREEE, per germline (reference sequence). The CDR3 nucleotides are TGTGCCAGCAGCTTGGAGACTAGCGGGAGGGCTAGGGATACGCAGTATTTT. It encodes CASSLETSGRARDTQYF.

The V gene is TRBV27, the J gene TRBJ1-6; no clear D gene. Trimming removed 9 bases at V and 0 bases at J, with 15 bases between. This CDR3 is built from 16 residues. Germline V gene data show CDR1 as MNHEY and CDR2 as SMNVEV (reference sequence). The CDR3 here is CARRGLLSSYNSPLHF. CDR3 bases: TGTGCCAGAAGAGGGCTGTTGAGCTCCTATAATTCACCCCTCCACTTT.

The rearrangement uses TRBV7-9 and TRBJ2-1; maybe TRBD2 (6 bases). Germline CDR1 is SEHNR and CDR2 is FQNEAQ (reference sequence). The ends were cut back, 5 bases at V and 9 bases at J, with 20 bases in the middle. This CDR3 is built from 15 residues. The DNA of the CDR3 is TGTGCCAGCAGCCAGACGTCGGAGGGCCGGGGTGAGCAGTTCTTC. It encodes CASSQTSEGRGEQFF.

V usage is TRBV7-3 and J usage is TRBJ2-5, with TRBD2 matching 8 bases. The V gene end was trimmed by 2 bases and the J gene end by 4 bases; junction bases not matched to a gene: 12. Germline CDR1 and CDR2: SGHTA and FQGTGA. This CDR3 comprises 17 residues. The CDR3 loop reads CASSLGGVAGMGETQYF. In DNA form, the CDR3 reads TGTGCCAGCAGCTTAGGCGGCGTAGCGGGAATGGGAGAGACCCAGTACTTC.

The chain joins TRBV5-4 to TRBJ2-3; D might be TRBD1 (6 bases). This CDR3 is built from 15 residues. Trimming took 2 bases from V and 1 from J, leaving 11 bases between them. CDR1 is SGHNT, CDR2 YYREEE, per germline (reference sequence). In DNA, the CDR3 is TGTGCCAGCAGCTTTTATGGGGGCGGCACAGATACGCAGTATTTT. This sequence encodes CASSFYGGGTDTQYF.